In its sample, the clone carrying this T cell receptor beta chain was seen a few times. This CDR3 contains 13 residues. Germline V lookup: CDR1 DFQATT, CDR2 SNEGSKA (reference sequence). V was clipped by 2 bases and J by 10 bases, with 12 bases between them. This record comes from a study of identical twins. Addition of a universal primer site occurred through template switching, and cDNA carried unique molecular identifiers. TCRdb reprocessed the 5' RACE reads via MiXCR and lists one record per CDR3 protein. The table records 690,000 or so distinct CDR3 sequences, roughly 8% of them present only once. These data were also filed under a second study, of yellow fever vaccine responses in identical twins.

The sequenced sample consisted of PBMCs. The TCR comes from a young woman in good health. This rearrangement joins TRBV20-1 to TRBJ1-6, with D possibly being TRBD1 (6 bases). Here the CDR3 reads CSARQGSVSPLHF. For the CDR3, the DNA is TGCAGTGCTAGACAGGGGAGCGTGTCACCCCTCCACTTT.